This is a list of T cell receptor beta chains from one sample in a study of beta chain features in type 1 diabetes. Repertoires were generated with immunoSEQ multiplex PCR, while TCRdb's copy carries only in-frame clones and drops some. Of about 290,000 clones listed, around 7.8% were seen once; the top ten hold roughly 1%. Sequencing was performed on central memory CD4+ T cells from blood. The source is a woman between 18 and 29 years old in good health. The CDR3 runs from the conserved cysteine through the conserved F or W. The D gene is left open where the match is weak. For some rows the clone size is stated as once, few or many, or as a class when expanded; others skip it.

>TRBV11-3|TRBJ2-5|12|.|.
CASSDSRETQYF
TGTGCCAGCAGCGATTCCAGAGAGACCCAGTACTTC
>TRBV4-2|TRBJ2-5|14|TRBD1|few
CASSHLGQQETQYF
TGTGCCAGCAGCCACCTGGGACAGCAAGAGACCCAGTACTTC
>TRBV7-2|TRBJ2-1|14|TRBD2|few
CASSRTSGSNEQFF
TGTGCCAGCAGCCGGACTAGCGGGAGCAATGAGCAGTTCTTC
>TRBV5-6|TRBJ1-1|12|.|many
CASSLEDTEAFF
TGTGCCAGCAGCTTGGAGGACACTGAAGCTTTCTTT
>TRBV28|TRBJ1-6|12|.|many
CASSLGRSPLHF
TGTGCCAGCAGTTTGGGACGGTCACCCCTCCACTTT
>TRBV7-2|TRBJ2-3|15|.|.
CASSSGWSGTDTQYF
TGTGCCAGCAGTTCAGGGTGGTCCGGCACAGATACGCAGTATTTT
>TRBV29-1|TRBJ1-2|12|.|few
CSVGGSNYGYTF
TGCAGCGTTGGGGGCAGTAACTATGGCTACACCTTC
>TRBV7-2|TRBJ2-3|13|.|.
CASSSGPAVGQYF
TGTGCCAGCAGCTCCGGACCCGCCGTAGGGCAGTATTTT
>TRBV7-2|TRBJ1-2|14|.|.
CASTPAQINYGYTF
TGTGCCAGCACTCCAGCGCAAATTAACTATGGCTACACCTTC
>TRBV28|TRBJ1-2|13|TRBD1|.
CASGGQVFFGYTF
TGTGCCAGCGGGGGACAGGTATTTTTTGGCTACACCTTC
>TRBV7-9|TRBJ2-1|12|.|.
CASSQSYNEQFF
TGTGCCAGCAGCCAGTCCTACAATGAGCAGTTCTTC
>TRBV9|TRBJ1-6|13|.|few
CASSVEANSPLHF
TGTGCCAGCAGCGTAGAGGCTAATTCACCCCTCCACTTT
>TRBV30|TRBJ1-5|16|.|.
CAWSVNGGYSNQPQHF
TGTGCCTGGAGTGTAAACGGGGGATATAGCAATCAGCCCCAGCATTTT
>TRBV7-2|TRBJ2-5|17|.|many
CASSLEVRGRVWETQYF
TGTGCCAGCAGCTTAGAGGTTCGGGGCAGGGTATGGGAGACCCAGTACTTC
>TRBV7-9|TRBJ2-5|16|.|few
CASSSTGTAKQETQYF
TGTGCCAGCAGCTCTACCGGGACCGCTAAACAAGAGACCCAGTACTTC
>TRBV7-9|TRBJ2-1|16|.|few
CASSLAWPNSYNEQFF
TGTGCCAGCAGCTTAGCGTGGCCAAACTCCTACAATGAGCAGTTCTTC
>TRBV11-2|TRBJ2-1|17|.|few
CASSPYRPWGSYNEQFF
TGTGCCAGCAGCCCATATCGCCCCTGGGGCTCCTACAATGAGCAGTTCTTC
>TRBV11-2|TRBJ2-2|13|.|few
CASSSGQSGELFF
TGTGCCAGCAGCTCCGGACAGAGCGGGGAGCTGTTTTTT
>TRBV23-1|TRBJ1-5|15|.|few
CASSQSGTINQPQHF
TGCGCCAGCAGTCAATCCGGGACAATAAATCAGCCCCAGCATTTT
>TRBV6-5|TRBJ1-5|16|.|few
CASSSGRRLSGQPQHF
TGTGCCAGCAGTTCCGGGCGACGGCTATCAGGTCAGCCCCAGCATTTT
>TRBV5-1|TRBJ2-2|15|.|.
CASSLFAGRAGELFF
TGCGCCAGCAGCTTGTTCGCGGGTCGCGCCGGGGAGCTGTTTTTT
>TRBV19|TRBJ2-7|14|.|few
CASSPLAKGSEQYF
TGTGCCAGTAGTCCGTTAGCTAAGGGGAGCGAGCAGTACTTC
>TRBV27|TRBJ2-1|13|.|.
CASRKDPYNEQFF
TGTGCCAGCAGAAAGGACCCCTACAATGAGCAGTTCTTC
>TRBV30|TRBJ2-7|16|TRBD2|.
CAWRRLLGLAGAEQYF
TGTGCCTGGAGGCGTTTGTTGGGACTAGCGGGAGCCGAGCAGTACTTC
>TRBV10-3|TRBJ2-1|13|.|few
CASRPAQYNEQFF
TGTGCCAGCCGACCGGCCCAGTACAATGAGCAGTTCTTC
>TRBV28|TRBJ2-1|13|.|few
CASRVGSHTEQFF
TGTGCCAGCAGAGTTGGGTCGCACACTGAGCAGTTCTTC
>TRBV2|TRBJ1-2|16|TRBD1|few
CASSEGGTGVSYGYTF
TGTGCCAGCAGTGAAGGCGGGACAGGGGTATCCTATGGCTACACCTTC
>TRBV18|TRBJ1-2|13|TRBD1|few
CASSPLQGDGYTF
TGTGCCAGCTCACCATTGCAGGGGGATGGCTACACCTTC
>TRBV5-6|TRBJ1-1|14|.|.
CASSLVSGVSEAFF
TGTGCCAGCAGCTTGGTTTCCGGGGTTTCTGAAGCTTTCTTT
>TRBV4-3|TRBJ1-4|18|.|few
CASSQDLAGIRANEKLFF
TGCGCCAGCAGCCAAGATCTCGCGGGGATCAGGGCTAATGAAAAACTGTTTTTT
>TRBV6-1|TRBJ1-2|13|TRBD1|.
CASSAGQGGGYTF
TGTGCCAGCAGTGCAGGACAGGGAGGTGGCTACACCTTC